This T cell receptor beta chain emerged from a study of long-term antiretroviral therapy in people with HIV (dated by TCRdb to between 2021 and 2024). A note on the overall study: The earliest samples were collected about a decade before the 2015 WHO recommendation for immediate ART, when ART was typically delayed until CD4 counts fell. No cross-contamination during QIAcube processing was shown when test extractions of a monoclonal T-cell line were performed alongside about 33 polyclonal samples. A retrospective serial study tested whether ART initiation and durable HIV suppression were associated with changes in peripheral blood TRB repertoire composition and diversity. The cohort contributed over 150 cryopreserved PBMC samples from around 33 adults with confirmed HIV infection, collected serially over a mean of around 6 years (range 1-12). Of the approximately 30 participants with HIV, ten to eleven were female.

CDR1 and CDR2, per the germline V gene (reference sequence), are MNHEY and SMNVEV. The CDR3 holds 15 amino acids from the cysteine to the phenylalanine. Of all the DNA, just the CDR3 is kept, 45 bases in frame from base 1. Trimming costs V 1 base and J 4 bases, and their ends lie 10 bases apart. Inclusion was restricted to participants for whom at least one PBMC sample before ART initiation and at least two post-ART samples were available. Every participant with HIV received treatment in the United States of America. Before DNA extraction, cryopreserved samples of roughly 0.9-11 million PBMC were thawed and then washed. At the time of the earliest PBMC sample, participants with HIV were aged between roughly 23 and 60 years. Per participant, PBMC samples came from 1-4 timepoints prior to ART initiation and 2-8 timepoints following ART initiation, for a median of 7 samples. For every participant, serial HIV viral load, CD4+ T-cell count, ART history and demographic data were obtained. Using a Qiagen kit on a QIAcube, genomic DNA was extracted from unsorted PBMC, with samples processed in batches of 12.

Study-wide conclusions, independent of this receptor: Starting ART was linked to a significant rise in TRB diversity, yet even after long-term ART the diversity remained significantly lower than in transplant donor controls. Limited PBMC availability meant only the TCR beta chain was sequenced, without alpha chain pairing. The repertoire was dominated across all time points by expanded TRB clones identified before ART initiation, although this dominance was seen to fluctuate and to decrease in many PLHIV after ART. Because cell numbers in pre-ART samples were limited, unsorted PBMC were profiled instead of sorted CD4+ and CD8+ T cells. Inferences about post-ART repertoire changes are limited because no data were available on ART adherence, viral resistance or therapy changes. HIV repertoires had narrower CDR3 length ranges than controls, and the network structure suggested an antigen-experienced repertoire that shifted only slightly toward naive after ART. The samples span the years 2004 to 2017, and the ART regimens used may be less effective than current regimens.

Sequencing of the TRB variable region was done with the immunoSEQ hsTCRB v3.0 assay at survey level resolution. The target sequencing depth for TRB was 40,000-50,000 T-cell genomes per sample. An Illumina MiSeq with a v3 150-cycle kit was used to sequence the pooled TRB libraries. Turning to the authors' computational methods: Repertoire analysis ran in R within a reproducible Nextflow workflow covering QC, data transformation and analysis. LymphoSeq2, an R package for exploring AIRR-Seq data, was used to implement the custom analyses. After excluding a handful of samples that yielded fewer than 5000 total TRB sequences, 190 or so HIV repertoires remained for analysis. Among the approximately 180 retained HIV repertoires, some 57 were collected before ART initiation and fewer than 150 were collected after ART initiation. Repertoires were downsampled to 5000 TRB nucleotide sequences, with summary statistics averaged over 100 downsampling iterations. The analysis kept only TRB sequences whose CDR3 regions were at least seven amino acids long. Diversity was assessed using a clonality score derived from Shannon entropy and using the Gini coefficient. In the repertoire networks, any two of the top 5000 CDR3 amino acid sequences were connected whenever the two sequences differed by an edit distance of one. For TRB CDR3 amino acid sequences, GLIPH2 was used to predict antigen specificity groups and MHC restriction. CDR3 amino acid sequences were matched against VDJdb and McPAS-TCR to flag known CMV, EBV, HIV or tissue antigen associations. Pre-ART, post-ART and control groups were compared with Wilcoxon signed-rank tests and Holm-Bonferroni correction. The table comes from immuneACCESS by way of TCRdb, which keeps in-frame sequences with V and J called. Part of the clones is missing from these tables; in studies checked, under half for an unresolved V gene and the rest for unknown reasons. V, J and clone size are taken as reported in that table, and D and trimming were inferred from the DNA itself. A total of some 35,000 clones appear in this sample, more than 65% of them only once. Approximately 6.1% of the sample rests with the top ten.

This clone was counted only a few times. It has no known antigen specificity. Base quality data are lacking; no much larger clone is found one base away. Here the sequenced sample was unsorted PBMCs, taken 0.6 years after starting antiretroviral therapy. Recombination joined TRBV27 with TRBJ2-2; perhaps TRBD2 is the D gene, with 6 bases matching. The source of this sequence is a man between 18 and 35 years old with HIV. CDR3 protein: CASSLYGSGTGELFF. The DNA is as follows: TGTGCCAGCAGTTTATACGGGAGCGGCACCGGGGAGCTGTTTTTT.